The 17 T cell receptor beta chains listed next were all sequenced from one sample in a study of cytomegalovirus exposure and HLA in healthy donors. It was with 60 Vbeta and 13 Jbeta primers that the PCR ran. Assay used: immunoSEQ multiplex PCR; TCRdb lists only in-frame clones, some missing. The top ten clones hold 2.5% of a sample with more than 80,000 clones, approximately 71% of them seen once. What was sequenced was PBMCs. The receptors were sampled from a middle-aged man in good health and CMV-seronegative.

The V and J genes are TRBV10-2 and TRBJ2-2; a possible D gene is TRBD2 (5 bases). The germline gives CDR1 WSHSY, CDR2 SAAADI. This CDR3 comprises 14 residues. The V end was cut by 6 bases, the J end by 4 bases, with 12 bases between. The CDR3 loop reads CASRGGYTTGELFF. DNA for the CDR3: TGCGCCAGCAGGGGCGGGTACACCACCGGGGAGCTGTTTTTT.

This clone was seen once. In nucleotides, the CDR3 is TGTGCCAGCAGCCAAGAGGGGACAGGGGGCAATGAGCAGTTCTTC. Translated, it gives CASSQEGTGGNEQFF. The rearrangement links TRBV4-2 to TRBJ2-1; 11 nucleotides agree with TRBD1. Germline trimming cut 0 bases from V and 6 bases from J; bases unmatched to any gene: 1. The V gene's germline CDR1 is LGHNA and CDR2 YNFKEQ. The CDR3 loop spans 15 amino acids.

The chain employs TRBV1 and TRBJ2-2; TRBD2, the table's D call, lacks a check against the DNA. TRBV1 is a documented pseudogene. The CDR3 runs to 17 residues. CDR3 region: CTSSQRLAGGLTGELFF. DNA for the CDR3: TGCACCAGCAGCCAAAGACTAGCGGGGGGGTTGACCGGGGAGCTGTTTTTT.

This sequence joins TRBV2 and TRBJ1-6, with D unresolved. CDR3 length equals 18 residues. Germline CDR1 and CDR2: SNHLY and FYNNEI. V was clipped by 6 bases and J by 1 base, with 19 bases between them. The CDR3 loop is CASRGTVRPVSYNSPLHF. As DNA, the CDR3 is TGTGCCAGCAGGGGCACCGTTAGACCGGTGTCCTATAATTCACCCCTCCACTTT.

The rearrangement uses TRBV11-2 and TRBJ2-7, with 7 bases aligning to TRBD2. J gave up 2 bases and V 5 bases, and 9 bases lay outside the gene matches. Germline V CDR1 and CDR2: SGHAT, FQNNGV. The CDR3 is 15 residues long. The CDR3 here is CASSILARPPYEQYF. The DNA for the CDR3 is TGTGCCAGCAGCATACTAGCGAGACCGCCCTACGAGCAGTACTTC.

In its sample, this clone was seen a few times. CDR3: CATFPAGNYGYTF. CDR3 in DNA: TGTGCCACCTTCCCCGCGGGGAACTATGGCTACACCTTC. This sequence joins TRBV7-9 and TRBJ1-2, with no clear D. V was cut by 10 bases and J by 2 bases, with 14 bases left in between. There are 13 residues in the CDR3. CDR1 is SEHNR, CDR2 FQNEAQ, per germline (reference sequence).

A word on this clone: Its ends do not fully match the called genes, so a read error is possible. The CDR3 spells CASILDRGRTNYGYTF. The CDR3 bases are TGTGCCAGCATCTTAGACAGGGGGCGGACTAACTATGGCTACACCTTC. This chain uses TRBV7-3 with TRBJ1-2; 10 bases agree with TRBD1. This CDR3 region has 16 residues. Germline V gives CDR1 SGHTA, CDR2 FQGTGA.

The V gene is TRBV4-1, the J gene TRBJ2-3, with D tentatively TRBD2 (5 bases). CDR3 size: 16 residues. With 0 bases removed from V and 1 base from J, the gap between germline ends came to 11 bases. Germline V gives CDR1 MGHRA, CDR2 YSYEKL. The DNA for the CDR3 is TGCGCCAGCAGCCAAGATCGAGGAGGAGGCACAGATACGCAGTATTTT. As protein: CASSQDRGGGTDTQYF.

The rearrangement uses TRBV6-5 and TRBJ1-2; 8 bases are shared with TRBD1. Germline V gene lookup returns CDR1 MNHEY and CDR2 SVGAGI. The trim removed 5 bases at V and 0 bases at J, leaving 5 bases unmatched. The CDR3 extends over 15 amino acids. The CDR3 bases are TGTGCCAGCAGTAAAACGGGACAGGCTAACTATGGCTACACCTTC. It codes for CASSKTGQANYGYTF.

This clone was recorded only once. The chain links TRBV28 to TRBJ1-2, with D unresolved. There are 11 residues in the CDR3. The V end lost 4 bases, the J end lost 6 bases, and 6 bases lay between the germline ends. Germline values: CDR1 MDHEN, CDR2 SYDVKM. CDR3 bases: TGTGCCAGCAGTTCCCGGGATGGCTACACCTTC. Translating gives CASSSRDGYTF.

The chain employs TRBV7-7 and TRBJ2-1; a possible D gene is TRBD2 (6 bases). The germline V and J ends were trimmed by 4 bases and 6 bases, with 10 bases remaining between them. CDR1 and CDR2 (germline): SSHAT, FNYEAQ (reference sequence). The CDR3 has 13 residues. CDR3 in DNA: TGTGCCAGCAGCTCGGGACTTCCCAATGAGCAGTTCTTC. This gives the protein CASSSGLPNEQFF.

The gene calls are TRBV7-6 and TRBJ1-3; D call uncertain. This CDR3 is built from 15 residues. Trimming shortened V by 5 bases and J by 2 bases, and 13 bases separated the two germline ends. Germline CDR1 SGHVS, CDR2 FNYEAQ. The CDR3 spells CASSGRLGAGNTIYF. The CDR3 nucleotides read TGTGCCAGCAGCGGCAGGCTGGGTGCTGGAAACACCATATATTTT.

This chain links TRBV11-3 with TRBJ2-3; no firm D call. Germline lookup yields CDR1 SGHNT and CDR2 YENEEA. CDR3 length equals 14 residues. Deletions cut 0 bases from V and 4 bases from J, with 8 bases between. The DNA of the CDR3 is TGTGCCAGCAGCTTAGATGGCTCCTCAGATACGCAGTATTTT. Translating gives CASSLDGSSDTQYF.

CDR3 in amino acids: CASSSGQGAVETQYF. In DNA form, the CDR3 reads TGTGCCAGCAGTTCGGGACAGGGGGCGGTGGAGACCCAGTACTTC. The chain combines TRBV7-8 with TRBJ2-5; 12 bases fit TRBD1. Germline CDR1 SGHVS, CDR2 FQNEAQ. Trimming removed 6 bases from V and 5 bases from J; junction bases left unmatched: 7. CDR3 length: 15 amino acids.

The CDR3 loop reads CASSQESLSSGANVLTF. Written as DNA, the CDR3 is TGTGCCAGCAGCCAAGAGAGTCTGAGCTCTGGGGCCAACGTCCTGACTTTC. The rearrangement joins TRBV4-2 to TRBJ2-6; D is ambiguous. Trimming shortened V by 0 bases and J by 0 bases, and 9 bases separated the two germline ends. This CDR3 is 17 amino acids long. Germline values: CDR1 LGHNA, CDR2 YNFKEQ.

The CDR3 protein is CAISDLTDTQYF. The CDR3 region has the DNA TGTGCCATCAGTGATCTCACAGATACGCAGTATTTT. The chain recombines TRBV10-3 with TRBJ2-3; D is unresolved. V was clipped by 3 bases and J by 2 bases, with 3 bases between them. This CDR3 region has 12 residues. CDR1 is ENHRY, CDR2 SYGVKD, per germline.

As concerns this clone: Because the CDR3's place on the DNA is in doubt, the DNA is left out and the CDR3 is given as listed by TCRdb. This CDR3 is also generated by other DNA sequences in the sample. This CDR3 reads CASSEWGTGAYEQYF. This chain uses TRBV6-1 with TRBJ2-7; TRBD1, the D gene given by the table, was not confirmed from the DNA. CDR1 is MNHNS and CDR2 is SASEGT in the germline V gene. The CDR3 is made up of 15 amino acids, end residues included.